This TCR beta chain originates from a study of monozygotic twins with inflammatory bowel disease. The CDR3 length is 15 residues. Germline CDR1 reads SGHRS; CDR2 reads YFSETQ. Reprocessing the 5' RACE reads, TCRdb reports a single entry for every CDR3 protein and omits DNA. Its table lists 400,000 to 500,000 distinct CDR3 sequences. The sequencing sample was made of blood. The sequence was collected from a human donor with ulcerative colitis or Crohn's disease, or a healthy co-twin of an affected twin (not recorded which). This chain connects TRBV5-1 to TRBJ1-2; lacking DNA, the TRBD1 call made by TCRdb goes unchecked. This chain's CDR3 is CASSLAGRTVDGYTF.